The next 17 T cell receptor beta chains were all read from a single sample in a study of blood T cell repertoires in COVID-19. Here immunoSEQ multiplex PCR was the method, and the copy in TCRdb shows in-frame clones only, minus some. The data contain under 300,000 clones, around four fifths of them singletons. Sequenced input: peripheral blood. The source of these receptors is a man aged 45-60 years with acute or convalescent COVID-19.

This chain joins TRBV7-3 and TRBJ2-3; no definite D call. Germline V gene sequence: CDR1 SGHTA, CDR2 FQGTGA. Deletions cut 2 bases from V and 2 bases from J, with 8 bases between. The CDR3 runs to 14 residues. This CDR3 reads CASSLSHNTDTQYF. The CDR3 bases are TGTGCCAGCAGCTTATCTCACAACACAGATACGCAGTATTTT.

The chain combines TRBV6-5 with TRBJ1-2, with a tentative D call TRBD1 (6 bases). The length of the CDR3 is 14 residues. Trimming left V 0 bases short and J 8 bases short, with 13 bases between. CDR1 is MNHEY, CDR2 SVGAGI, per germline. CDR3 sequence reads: CASSYSGGQGGYTF. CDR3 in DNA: TGTGCCAGCAGTTACTCGGGGGGGCAAGGCGGCTACACCTTC.

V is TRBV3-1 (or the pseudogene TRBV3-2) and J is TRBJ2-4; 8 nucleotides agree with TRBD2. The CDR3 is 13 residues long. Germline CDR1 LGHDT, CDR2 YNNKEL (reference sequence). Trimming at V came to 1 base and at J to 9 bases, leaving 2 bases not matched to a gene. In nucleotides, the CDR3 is TGTGCCAGCAGCCAAGCTCGGGGGGGCATTCAGTACTTC. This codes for CASSQARGGIQYF.

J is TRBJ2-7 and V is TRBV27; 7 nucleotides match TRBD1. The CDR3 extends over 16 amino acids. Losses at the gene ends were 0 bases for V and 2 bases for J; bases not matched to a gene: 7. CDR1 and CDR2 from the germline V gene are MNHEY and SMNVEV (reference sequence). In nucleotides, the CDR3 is TGTGCCAGCAGTTTATCCAGACAGGGTGATACCTACGAGCAGTACTTC. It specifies CASSLSRQGDTYEQYF.

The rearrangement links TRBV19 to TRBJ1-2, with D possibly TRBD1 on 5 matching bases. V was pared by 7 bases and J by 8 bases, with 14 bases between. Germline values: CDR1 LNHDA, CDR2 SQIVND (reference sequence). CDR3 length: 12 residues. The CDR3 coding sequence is TGTGCCAGTACCCCGGTCCAGGGAGGCTACACCTTC. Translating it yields CASTPVQGGYTF.

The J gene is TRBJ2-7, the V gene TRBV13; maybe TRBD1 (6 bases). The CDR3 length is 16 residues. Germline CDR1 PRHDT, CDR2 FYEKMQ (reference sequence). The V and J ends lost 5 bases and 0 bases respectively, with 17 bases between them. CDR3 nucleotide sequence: TGTGCCAGCAGCCTAAATCGGGACACCAACTCCTACGAGCAGTACTTC. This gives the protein CASSLNRDTNSYEQYF.

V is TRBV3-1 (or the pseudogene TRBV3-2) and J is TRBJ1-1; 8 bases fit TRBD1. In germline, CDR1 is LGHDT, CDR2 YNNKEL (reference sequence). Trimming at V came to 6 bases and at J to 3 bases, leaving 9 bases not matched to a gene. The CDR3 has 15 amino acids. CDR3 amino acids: CASSATRGRDTEAFF. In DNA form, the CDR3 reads TGTGCCAGCAGTGCGACCAGGGGGCGGGACACTGAAGCTTTCTTT.

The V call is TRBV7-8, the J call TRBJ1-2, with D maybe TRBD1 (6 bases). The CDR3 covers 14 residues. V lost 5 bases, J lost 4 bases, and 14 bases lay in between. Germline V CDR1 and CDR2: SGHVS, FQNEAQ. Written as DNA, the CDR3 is TGTGCCAGCAGCCAGAGGGGCAGGGGCTATGGCTACACCTTC. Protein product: CASSQRGRGYGYTF.

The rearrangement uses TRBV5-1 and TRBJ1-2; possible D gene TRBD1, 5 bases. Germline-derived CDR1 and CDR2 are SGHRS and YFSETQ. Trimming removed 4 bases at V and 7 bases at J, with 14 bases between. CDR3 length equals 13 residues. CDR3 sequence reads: CASSPSTDPGYTF. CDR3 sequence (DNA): TGCGCCAGCAGCCCTTCGACAGACCCTGGCTACACCTTC.

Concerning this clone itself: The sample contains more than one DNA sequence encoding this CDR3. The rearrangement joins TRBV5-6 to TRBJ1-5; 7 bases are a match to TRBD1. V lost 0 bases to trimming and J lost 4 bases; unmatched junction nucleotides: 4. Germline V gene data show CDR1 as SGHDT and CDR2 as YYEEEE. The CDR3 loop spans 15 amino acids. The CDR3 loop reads CASSLGQGPNQPQHF. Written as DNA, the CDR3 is TGTGCCAGCAGCTTGGGACAGGGTCCGAATCAGCCCCAGCATTTT.

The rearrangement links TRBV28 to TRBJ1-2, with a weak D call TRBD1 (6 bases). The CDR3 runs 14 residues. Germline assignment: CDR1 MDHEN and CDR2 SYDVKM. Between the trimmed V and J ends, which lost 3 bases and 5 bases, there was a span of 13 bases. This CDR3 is CASSFGDTRYGYTF. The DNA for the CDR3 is TGTGCCAGCAGTTTTGGGGACACCAGATATGGCTACACCTTC.

CDR3 in DNA: TGTGCCAGCAGCTTAACTTTACTAGGGCTCCATGATTCACCCCTCCACTTT. It translates to CASSLTLLGLHDSPLHF. J is TRBJ1-6 and V is TRBV11-3; D is ambiguous. The V end was cut by 2 bases, the J end by 8 bases, with 19 bases between. CDR3 length equals 17 residues. Germline V gene lookup returns CDR1 SGHNT and CDR2 YENEEA. The full variable domain, completed using reference TRBV11-3 and TRBJ1-6, is EAGVVQSPRYKIIEKKQPVAFWCNPISGHNTLYWYLQNLGQGPELLIRYENEEAVDDSQLPKDRFSAERLKGVDSTLKIQPAELGDSAVYLCASSLTLLGLHDSPLHFGNGTRLTVT.

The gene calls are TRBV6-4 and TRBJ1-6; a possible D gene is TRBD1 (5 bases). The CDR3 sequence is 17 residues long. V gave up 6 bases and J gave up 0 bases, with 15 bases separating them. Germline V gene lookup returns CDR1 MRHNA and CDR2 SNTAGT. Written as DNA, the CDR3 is TGTGCCAGCAGAGGCGGGGCGGGGCGCTCCTATAATTCACCCCTCCACTTT. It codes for CASRGGAGRSYNSPLHF.

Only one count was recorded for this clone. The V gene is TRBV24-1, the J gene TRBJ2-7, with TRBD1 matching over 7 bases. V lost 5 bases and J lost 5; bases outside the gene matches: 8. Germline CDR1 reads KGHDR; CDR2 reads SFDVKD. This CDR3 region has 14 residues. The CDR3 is CATSAAGGRDEQYF. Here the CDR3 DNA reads TGTGCCACCAGTGCGGCAGGGGGTCGGGACGAGCAGTACTTC.

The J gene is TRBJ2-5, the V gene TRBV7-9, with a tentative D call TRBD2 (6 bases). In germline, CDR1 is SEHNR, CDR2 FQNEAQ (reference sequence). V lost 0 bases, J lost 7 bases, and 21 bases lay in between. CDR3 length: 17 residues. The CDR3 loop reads CASSLAGSSANLGTQYF. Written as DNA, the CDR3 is TGTGCCAGCAGCTTAGCAGGTTCTAGCGCTAATCTCGGGACCCAGTACTTC. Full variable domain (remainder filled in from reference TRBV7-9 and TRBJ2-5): DTGVSQNPRHKITKRGQNVTFRCDPISEHNRLYWYRQTLGQGPEFLTYFQNEAQLEKSRLLSDRFSAERPKGSFSTLEIQRTEQGDSAMYLCASSLAGSSANLGTQYFGPGTRLLVL.

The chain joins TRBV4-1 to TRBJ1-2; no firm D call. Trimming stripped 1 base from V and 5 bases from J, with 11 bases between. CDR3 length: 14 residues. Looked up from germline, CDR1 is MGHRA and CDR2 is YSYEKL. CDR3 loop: CASSQVGGRYGYTF. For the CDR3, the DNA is TGCGCCAGCAGCCAAGTTGGAGGCCGGTATGGCTACACCTTC.

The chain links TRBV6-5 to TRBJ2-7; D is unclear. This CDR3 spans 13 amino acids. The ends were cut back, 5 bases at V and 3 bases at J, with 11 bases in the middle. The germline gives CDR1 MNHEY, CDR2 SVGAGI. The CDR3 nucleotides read TGTGCCAGCAGTCGGGTCGGGTACTACGAGCAGTACTTC. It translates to CASSRVGYYEQYF.